This T cell receptor (beta chain) was sequenced during a study of T-cell reconstitution after alpha-beta-depleted transplantation in children (dated by TCRdb to the mid-2010s). General notes on the study: Using TCR repertoire profiling, the study quantitatively followed how T-cell immune reconstitution unfolded in children after TCRalphabeta/CD19-depleted allogeneic hematopoietic cell transplantation.

Interpreted using the paper, the treatment or condition label stands for: allogeneic hematopoietic cell transplantation with graft depleted of TCRalphabeta T cells and CD19 B cells. The children who served as transplant recipients had been given grafts of TCRalphabeta/CD19-depleted allogeneic hematopoietic cells. Points the paper makes about the study in general: In some patients, high TCRbeta diversity at day 60 was attributed to recipient T cells and intrathymic progenitors that had survived conditioning. Apparently early alphabetaT-cell count recovery about two months after transplant reportedly relied on only several hundred rapidly expanded clones derived from non-depleted graft cells. Hyperexpanded clone frequencies declined over subsequent months; after one year, T-cell counts and TCRbeta diversity were mostly attributed to newly produced T cells.

Worth noting for this clonotype: Its specific antigen is unknown. Base qualities are missing; no much larger clone stands one base away.

The library was obtained by PCR. Sequencing was performed on an Illumina HiSeq 2500. TCR libraries were prepared with molecular barcoding, using unique molecular identifiers to normalize TCRbeta repertoire quantification. TCRdb handled the public reads itself, with Q25 trimming in fastp and clone calling in MiXCR, and kept productive beta chains. Rows matching on CDR3 protein sequence are summarized as one entry with the most common DNA and genes. The sample table records 450,000 to 600,000 distinct CDR3 sequences; 10% to 15% of these occur just once. 2% to 2.5% of the sample rests with the top ten. The receptor was derived from a male patient younger than 18 who had a stem cell transplant for acute myeloid leukemia, so the T cells may come from the graft donor. The source was PBMCs, mostly from graft donor cells, collected 360 days after TCRalphabeta/CD19-depleted stem cell transplant.

The nucleotide sequence reads TGTGCCAGCCTCCGGCTGAACGGTCCCTCCTACGAGCAGTACTTC. Its protein is CASLRLNGPSYEQYF. The chain employs TRBV27 and TRBJ2-7; the D gene identity is not certain. Trimming removed 8 bases from V and 0 bases from J, leaving 17 bases between the germline ends. CDR1 and CDR2 were assigned from the germline V gene (reference sequence) as MNHEY and SMNVEV. The CDR3 contains 15 residues, cysteine and phenylalanine counted. Only CDR3 DNA is held: 45 bases, read in frame from base 1.